Listed below are T cell receptor beta chains from one sample, sequenced in a study of blood T cells in healthy people across ages. TCRdb reanalysed the 5' RACE reads using MiXCR and keeps one entry per CDR3 protein. Found here are about 1.7 million distinct CDR3 sequences, about 30% of them singletons; the top ten hold roughly 8%. Input material: blood. These receptor sequences come from a woman aged 25 to 39 in good health. Each CDR3 is given with its conserved first and last residue. The D gene is left open where the match is weak. The size of a clone is reported for some rows only, either as once, few or many, or as a class for expanded clones.

d_gene: -
j_gene: TRBJ2-7
v_gene: TRBV18
abundance: -
CDR3nt: TGTGCCAGCTCACCAATGGAGGGTGGCGAGCAGTACTTC
CDR3aa: CASSPMEGGEQYF

d_gene: -
j_gene: TRBJ1-2
v_gene: TRBV27
abundance: -
CDR3nt: TGTGCCAGCAGTTTATCCATGGCGGGTGGCTACACCTTC
CDR3aa: CASSLSMAGGYTF

d_gene: TRBD1
j_gene: TRBJ1-5
v_gene: TRBV9
abundance: few
CDR3nt: TGTGCCAGCAGCCCAGACAGGGTTGACAATCAGCCCCAGCATTTT
CDR3aa: CASSPDRVDNQPQHF

d_gene: TRBD1
j_gene: TRBJ2-1
v_gene: TRBV12-3/TRBV12-4
abundance: many
CDR3nt: TGTGCCAGCAGTTTACGAGGGGGCTTGGGGGAGCAGTTCTTC
CDR3aa: CASSLRGGLGEQFF

d_gene: TRBD2
j_gene: TRBJ2-5
v_gene: TRBV20-1
abundance: many
CDR3nt: TGCAGTGCCCCGGGACTAGCGGGGGGTTTTCAAGAGACCCAGTACTTC
CDR3aa: CSAPGLAGGFQETQYF

d_gene: -
j_gene: TRBJ2-1
v_gene: TRBV29-1
abundance: -
CDR3nt: TGCAGCGCTCGAATGGGAGGTAGAGAGCAGTTCTTC
CDR3aa: CSARMGGREQFF

d_gene: TRBD1
j_gene: TRBJ2-7
v_gene: TRBV6-1
abundance: -
CDR3nt: TGTGCCAGCAGTGAAATGGACAGGGTTCAGGACGAGCAGTACTTC
CDR3aa: CASSEMDRVQDEQYF

d_gene: -
j_gene: TRBJ2-7
v_gene: TRBV5-1
abundance: many
CDR3nt: TGCGCCAGCAGCGCCCCGGGTCGGTACTACGAGCAGTACTTC
CDR3aa: CASSAPGRYYEQYF

d_gene: -
j_gene: TRBJ2-7
v_gene: TRBV27
abundance: few
CDR3nt: TGTGCCAGCAGTGGAGCAATAAATTTGGGGGAGCAGTACTTC
CDR3aa: CASSGAINLGEQYF

d_gene: TRBD1
j_gene: TRBJ1-5
v_gene: TRBV6-2/TRBV6-3
abundance: -
CDR3nt: TGTGCCAGCAGTTACAGGACAGGGGCAAATCAGCCCCAGCATTTT
CDR3aa: CASSYRTGANQPQHF

d_gene: -
j_gene: TRBJ1-4
v_gene: TRBV4-1
abundance: -
CDR3nt: TGCGCCAGCAGCCAAGCCGAAAAACTGTTTTTT
CDR3aa: CASSQAEKLFF

d_gene: TRBD2
j_gene: TRBJ2-1
v_gene: TRBV20-1
abundance: few
CDR3nt: TGCAGTGCTAGGTATAGCGGGAGGGATACCAATGAGCAGTTCTTC
CDR3aa: CSARYSGRDTNEQFF

d_gene: -
j_gene: TRBJ2-7
v_gene: TRBV7-2
abundance: -
CDR3nt: TGTGCCAGCCGAGGAGCGTTCGAGCAGTACTTC
CDR3aa: CASRGAFEQYF

d_gene: -
j_gene: TRBJ2-1
v_gene: TRBV4-3
abundance: -
CDR3nt: TGCGCCAGCAGCCAAAACCGACTAGGCAATGAGCAGTTCTTC
CDR3aa: CASSQNRLGNEQFF

d_gene: -
j_gene: TRBJ2-5
v_gene: TRBV5-1
abundance: few
CDR3nt: TGCGCCAGCAGCTTGGAAGGTGGGCTAACGGGGAACCAAGAGACCCAGTACTTC
CDR3aa: CASSLEGGLTGNQETQYF

d_gene: -
j_gene: TRBJ2-1
v_gene: TRBV28
abundance: few
CDR3nt: TGTGCCAGCACCCCCAGCCCGTTGGCAATTAATGAGCAGTTCTTC
CDR3aa: CASTPSPLAINEQFF

d_gene: -
j_gene: TRBJ1-3
v_gene: TRBV5-6
abundance: -
CDR3nt: TGTGCCAGCAGCTTATTGCGGGAGGCTGGAAACACCATATATTTT
CDR3aa: CASSLLREAGNTIYF

d_gene: -
j_gene: TRBJ1-5
v_gene: TRBV6-5
abundance: few
CDR3nt: TGTGCCAGCAGTATCGGGCAAAATAGCAATCAGCCCCAGCATTTT
CDR3aa: CASSIGQNSNQPQHF

d_gene: -
j_gene: TRBJ2-6
v_gene: TRBV19
abundance: -
CDR3nt: TGTGCCAGTAGTATAGGACGGTTCTCTGGGGCCAACGTCCTGACTTTC
CDR3aa: CASSIGRFSGANVLTF

d_gene: TRBD1
j_gene: TRBJ1-1
v_gene: TRBV30
abundance: -
CDR3nt: TGTGCCTGGAGTGTAGGGGGCATAGCCACTGAAGCTTTCTTT
CDR3aa: CAWSVGGIATEAFF

d_gene: -
j_gene: TRBJ1-2
v_gene: TRBV3-1
abundance: -
CDR3nt: TGTGCCAGCAGCCAAGCGGCGAACTATGGCTACACCTTC
CDR3aa: CASSQAANYGYTF

d_gene: -
j_gene: TRBJ1-2
v_gene: TRBV20-1
abundance: many
CDR3nt: TGCAGTGCTAGGCTCCTCCGGGACGCCGGCTATGGCTACACCTTC
CDR3aa: CSARLLRDAGYGYTF

d_gene: TRBD1
j_gene: TRBJ1-2
v_gene: TRBV20-1
abundance: -
CDR3nt: TGCAGTGCTAGAGGGGGACAGAACTCTAACTATGGCTACACCTTC
CDR3aa: CSARGGQNSNYGYTF

d_gene: TRBD2
j_gene: TRBJ2-5
v_gene: TRBV5-1
abundance: -
CDR3nt: TGCGCCAGCAGCTTGGAAGCACTAGCGGGGGGGCTGGAGACCCAGTACTTC
CDR3aa: CASSLEALAGGLETQYF

d_gene: TRBD2
j_gene: TRBJ2-7
v_gene: TRBV15
abundance: few
CDR3nt: TGTGCCACCAGCCCCTACGGGGGGATCTACTCCTACGAGCAGTACTTC
CDR3aa: CATSPYGGIYSYEQYF

d_gene: -
j_gene: TRBJ2-7
v_gene: TRBV20-1
abundance: -
CDR3nt: TGCAGTGCCGACGGGGGAACCTACGAGCAGTACTTC
CDR3aa: CSADGGTYEQYF

d_gene: -
j_gene: TRBJ1-1
v_gene: TRBV7-2
abundance: many
CDR3nt: TGTGCCAGCAGCTTAGAGGTGGACACTGAAGCTTTCTTT
CDR3aa: CASSLEVDTEAFF

d_gene: TRBD2
j_gene: TRBJ2-1
v_gene: TRBV30
abundance: -
CDR3nt: TGTGCCTGCGAGAGGACTAGCGGGACGTACAATGAGCAGTTCTTC
CDR3aa: CACERTSGTYNEQFF

d_gene: TRBD2
j_gene: TRBJ2-7
v_gene: TRBV27
abundance: -
CDR3nt: TGTGCCAGCAGCCCCAGGTCCGGGAGGATCTACGAGCAGTACTTC
CDR3aa: CASSPRSGRIYEQYF

d_gene: -
j_gene: TRBJ2-3
v_gene: TRBV7-2
abundance: many
CDR3nt: TGTGCCAGCAGCTCTGCCCCGGGCACAGATACGCAGTATTTT
CDR3aa: CASSSAPGTDTQYF

d_gene: TRBD1
j_gene: TRBJ1-2
v_gene: TRBV20-1
abundance: few
CDR3nt: TGCAGTGCTCCCGGTGGGGGACAGATTAACTATGGCTACACCTTC
CDR3aa: CSAPGGGQINYGYTF

d_gene: TRBD2
j_gene: TRBJ2-1
v_gene: TRBV20-1
abundance: -
CDR3nt: TGCAGTGCTAGCCCTTGGACTAGCGGGAACGTCGGTGAGCAGTTCTTC
CDR3aa: CSASPWTSGNVGEQFF

d_gene: -
j_gene: TRBJ1-4
v_gene: TRBV20-1
abundance: few
CDR3nt: TGCAGTGCTAGTGGGGGGGCAAGAGGGGAAAAACTGTTTTTT
CDR3aa: CSASGGARGEKLFF

d_gene: -
j_gene: TRBJ2-2
v_gene: TRBV6-5
abundance: many
CDR3nt: TGTGCCAGCAGCCCAGGGGCCGGGGAGCTGTTTTTT
CDR3aa: CASSPGAGELFF

d_gene: TRBD1
j_gene: TRBJ1-2
v_gene: TRBV3-1
abundance: -
CDR3nt: TGTGCCGGGGCCTCCGGGACAGGGCCCTATGGCTACACCTTC
CDR3aa: CAGASGTGPYGYTF

d_gene: TRBD2
j_gene: TRBJ2-1
v_gene: TRBV9
abundance: -
CDR3nt: TGTGCCAGCAGCCGGGGACTAGCGGGGATCAATGAGCAGTTCTTC
CDR3aa: CASSRGLAGINEQFF

d_gene: TRBD2
j_gene: TRBJ2-1
v_gene: TRBV12-3/TRBV12-4
abundance: few
CDR3nt: TGTGCCAGCACCCTTCGGAGCGGGAGGGCAGGGGAGCAGTTCTTC
CDR3aa: CASTLRSGRAGEQFF

d_gene: -
j_gene: TRBJ1-2
v_gene: TRBV20-1
abundance: -
CDR3nt: TGCAGTGCTCGAGAGGGTCTCACCTTC
CDR3aa: CSAREGLTF

d_gene: -
j_gene: TRBJ2-7
v_gene: TRBV7-9
abundance: many
CDR3nt: TGTGCCAGCAGCCCCCAAAGGGGAGCAACCTACGAGCAGTACTTC
CDR3aa: CASSPQRGATYEQYF

d_gene: -
j_gene: TRBJ2-3
v_gene: TRBV29-1
abundance: -
CDR3nt: TGCAGCGTTGAATTCGGCGAGGGGCAGTATTTT
CDR3aa: CSVEFGEGQYF

d_gene: -
j_gene: TRBJ2-2
v_gene: TRBV11-2
abundance: -
CDR3nt: TGTGCCAGCAGCTTAGAAGCGGTCAACACCGGGGAGCTGTTTTTT
CDR3aa: CASSLEAVNTGELFF

d_gene: -
j_gene: TRBJ2-3
v_gene: TRBV28
abundance: few
CDR3nt: TGTGCCAGCAGTGGGAGGCTAGGATTGGATACGCAGTATTTT
CDR3aa: CASSGRLGLDTQYF

d_gene: TRBD1
j_gene: TRBJ2-5
v_gene: TRBV24-1
abundance: few
CDR3nt: TGTGCCACCAGTGATTTTGGGACAGCCGCTGGGACCCAGTACTTC
CDR3aa: CATSDFGTAAGTQYF

d_gene: -
j_gene: TRBJ2-6
v_gene: TRBV6-1
abundance: -
CDR3nt: TGTGCCAGCAGTCGTGACCTTTCTGGGGCCAACGTCCTGACTTTC
CDR3aa: CASSRDLSGANVLTF

d_gene: TRBD2
j_gene: TRBJ2-1
v_gene: TRBV11-2
abundance: few
CDR3nt: TGTGCCAGCAGCTTAGTGCTAGCGGGGGGCAGCTCCTACAATGAGCAGTTCTTC
CDR3aa: CASSLVLAGGSSYNEQFF

d_gene: -
j_gene: TRBJ2-7
v_gene: TRBV5-1
abundance: -
CDR3nt: TGCGCCAGCAGTGACAGAGGGTGGCCCGCGGGGCCCTACGAGCAGTACTTC
CDR3aa: CASSDRGWPAGPYEQYF

d_gene: -
j_gene: TRBJ2-1
v_gene: TRBV3-1
abundance: -
CDR3nt: TGTGCCAGCAGCCAACCGGCGAACGGAAACAATGAGCAGTTCTTC
CDR3aa: CASSQPANGNNEQFF

d_gene: -
j_gene: TRBJ2-1
v_gene: TRBV9
abundance: -
CDR3nt: TGTGCCAGCAGCGTAAAACAAACGCATGAGCAGTTCTTC
CDR3aa: CASSVKQTHEQFF

d_gene: -
j_gene: TRBJ2-1
v_gene: TRBV29-1
abundance: few
CDR3nt: TGCAGCGTTGCAGGCCCTCGGGAGAATGAGCAGTTCTTC
CDR3aa: CSVAGPRENEQFF

d_gene: TRBD1
j_gene: TRBJ2-7
v_gene: TRBV28
abundance: many
CDR3nt: TGTGCCAGCAGTTTGGTCGACAGGGGGCTTGGCGAGCAGTACTTC
CDR3aa: CASSLVDRGLGEQYF

d_gene: -
j_gene: TRBJ1-6
v_gene: TRBV20-1
abundance: -
CDR3nt: TGCAGTGCCCTAAGGCGGGCAGCGCCTTCACCCCTCCACTTT
CDR3aa: CSALRRAAPSPLHF

d_gene: -
j_gene: TRBJ1-4
v_gene: TRBV5-5
abundance: -
CDR3nt: TGTGCCAGCAGCTTGGCCAACCTGGAAAAACTGTTTTTT
CDR3aa: CASSLANLEKLFF

d_gene: TRBD2
j_gene: TRBJ2-7
v_gene: TRBV4-2
abundance: -
CDR3nt: TGTGCCAGCAGCCAAGAGAACAGCGGGGCCTCCTACGAGCAGTACTTC
CDR3aa: CASSQENSGASYEQYF

d_gene: TRBD1
j_gene: TRBJ1-5
v_gene: TRBV5-5
abundance: few
CDR3nt: TGTGCCAGCAGCACCACCGGGACAGGGAATCAGCCCCAGCATTTT
CDR3aa: CASSTTGTGNQPQHF

d_gene: -
j_gene: TRBJ2-5
v_gene: TRBV10-1
abundance: -
CDR3nt: TGCGCCAGCAGTGAGGCCGCGGCAGGGGAAGAGACCCAGTACTTC
CDR3aa: CASSEAAAGEETQYF